These 21 T cell receptor beta chains were sequenced from one sample in a study of cytomegalovirus exposure and HLA in healthy donors. The study ran its PCR with 60 Vbeta and 13 Jbeta primers. Assay: immunoSEQ multiplex PCR; the TCRdb copy retains only in-frame clones and omits some. The sample has 95,000 to 150,000 clones; 75% are singletons. The sequenced sample was PBMCs. The receptor set was obtained from a woman between 35 and 50 years old in good health and CMV-seropositive.

The chain links TRBV7-3 to TRBJ2-7; D is uncertain. V was pared by 5 bases and J by 5 bases, with 19 bases between. CDR3 size: 15 residues. Germline V lookup: CDR1 SGHTA, CDR2 FQGTGA. The CDR3 here is CASSPGPEIPHEQYF. DNA of the CDR3: TGTGCCAGCAGCCCTGGGCCAGAGATCCCCCACGAGCAGTACTTC.

This rearrangement joins TRBV4-2 to TRBJ1-2; TRBD1 might be the D (5 bases). The CDR3 totals 12 residues. Germline CDR1 reads LGHNA; CDR2 reads YNFKEQ. V was cut by 4 bases and J by 6 bases, with 9 bases left in between. The CDR3 DNA reads as TGTGCCAGCAGCCGGTCAGGGAATGGCTACACCTTC. Amino acid sequence: CASSRSGNGYTF.

This clone was detected a few times. V gene TRBV4-2 combines with J gene TRBJ1-3, with 7 bases identical to TRBD1. The CDR3 runs to 17 residues. Germline lookup yields CDR1 LGHNA and CDR2 YNFKEQ. V was clipped by 2 bases and J by 0 bases; unmatched bases: 7. DNA of the CDR3: TGTGCCAGCAGCCAATCCCCGACAGGGAACTCTGGAAACACCATATATTTT. It translates to CASSQSPTGNSGNTIYF.

The J gene is TRBJ2-2, the V gene TRBV7-2; TRBD1 agrees at 7 bases. The CDR3 is 15 residues long. Germline CDR1 is SGHTA and CDR2 is FQGNSA. V lost 3 bases to trimming and J lost 2 bases; unmatched junction nucleotides: 3. The CDR3 region has the DNA TGTGCCAGCAGCTTCACAGGGGCTAACACCGGGGAGCTGTTTTTT. Amino acids: CASSFTGANTGELFF.

The chain couples TRBV5-1 to TRBJ1-1; D gene unclear. The CDR3 totals 12 residues. The V end lost 5 bases, the J end lost 4 bases, and 9 bases lay between the germline ends. Germline loops: CDR1 SGHRS, CDR2 YFSETQ. The CDR3 loop reads CASRSGSTEAFF. The CDR3 nucleotides are TGCGCCAGCAGGTCAGGTTCCACTGAAGCTTTCTTT. Supplemented by reference TRBV5-1 and TRBJ1-1, the full variable domain reads KAGVTQTPRYLIKTRGQQVTLSCSPISGHRSVSWYQQTPGQGLQFLFEYFSETQRNKGNFPGRFSGRQFSNSRSEMNVSTLELGDSALYLCASRSGSTEAFFGQGTRLTVV.

The CDR3 loop is CASSQDRQANTEAFF. The CDR3 DNA reads TGCGCCAGCAGCCAAGATCGTCAGGCGAACACTGAAGCTTTCTTT. This sequence joins TRBV4-3 and TRBJ1-1; D not resolved. Germline V gene sequence: CDR1 LGHNA, CDR2 YSLEER. The CDR3 is 15 amino acids. V lost 0 bases to trimming and J lost 1 base, with 9 bases between them.

The chain is built from TRBV6-5 and TRBJ2-1; D possibly corresponds to TRBD1 (6 bases). Germline-derived CDR1 and CDR2 are MNHEY and SVGAGI. Trimming shortened V by 2 bases and J by 7 bases, and 6 bases separated the two germline ends. The CDR3 covers 12 residues. As DNA, the CDR3 is TGTGCCAGCAGTTACACAGGGAATGAGCAGTTCTTC. Translation: CASSYTGNEQFF.

V is TRBV7-8 and J is TRBJ1-1; D is uncertain. Germline V gives CDR1 SGHVS, CDR2 FQNEAQ. This CDR3 has 16 residues. Trimming pared 2 bases from V and 3 bases from J, leaving 16 bases between. Written as DNA, the CDR3 is TGTGCCAGCAGCTTAACCTGGCGGATCCTGGACACTGAAGCTTTCTTT. It translates to CASSLTWRILDTEAFF.

The V call is TRBV27, the J call TRBJ1-2; 7 bases fit TRBD1. Germline V CDR1 and CDR2: MNHEY, SMNVEV (reference sequence). V lost 5 bases to trimming and J lost 8 bases; unmatched junction nucleotides: 11. CDR3 length: 14 amino acids. CDR3 DNA sequence: TGTGCCAGCAGTGCAACCTACAGGGGTGACGGCTACACCTTC. It translates to CASSATYRGDGYTF.

CDR3 in DNA: TGTGCCAGCAGCTTAAGTATTGAGACAGCAGCCTTGGGAAAACTGTTTTTT. This encodes CASSLSIETAALGKLFF. V is TRBV28 and J is TRBJ1-4, with a possible D match to TRBD1 (5 bases). This CDR3 region has 17 residues. CDR1 and CDR2 from the germline V gene are MDHEN and SYDVKM. Trimming stripped 6 bases from V and 10 bases from J, with 27 bases between.

V usage is TRBV5-8 and J usage is TRBJ1-1; 10 bases map to TRBD1. The CDR3 covers 15 residues. Unmatched junction bases numbered 4, after V lost 4 bases and J lost 1 base. Germline V gene lookup returns CDR1 SGHTS and CDR2 YDEGEE. The CDR3 protein is CASSTRTGGNTEAFF. CDR3 nucleotides: TGTGCCAGCAGCACAAGGACAGGGGGGAACACTGAAGCTTTCTTT.

This clone was detected a few times. The rearrangement uses TRBV2 and TRBJ2-1, with D tentatively TRBD1 (5 bases). Trimming cost V 3 bases and J 0 bases, with 15 bases left between them. CDR3 length equals 17 residues. Germline V gives CDR1 SNHLY, CDR2 FYNNEI. CDR3 sequence reads: CASSDDSSLSSYNEQFF. The CDR3 nucleotides are TGTGCCAGCAGTGACGACAGCTCCCTGAGCTCCTACAATGAGCAGTTCTTC.

As concerns this clone: One junction end does not reproduce the germline sequence, and a read error may be involved. This chain uses TRBV27 with TRBJ1-6, with D hard to call. Germline CDR1 reads MNHEY; CDR2 reads SMNVEV (reference sequence). The CDR3 spans 17 residues. The DNA of the CDR3 is TGTGCCAGCAGTCAACAGACGAAACGCTCCTATAATTCACCCCTCAACTTT. Translation: CASSQQTKRSYNSPLNF.

The V gene is TRBV29-1, the J gene TRBJ2-4, with D tentatively TRBD2 (5 bases). The germline gives CDR1 SQVTM, CDR2 ANQGSEA. V dropped 7 bases and J dropped 4 bases, with 32 bases sitting between them. The CDR3 loop spans 19 amino acids. CDR3 sequence: CSARNLTGPGINSKNIQYF. CDR3 nucleotide sequence: TGCAGCGCCAGAAACTTGACCGGGCCGGGAATCAATTCAAAAAACATTCAGTACTTC.

The rearrangement links TRBV28 to TRBJ1-4; TRBD1 matches 12 bases. CDR1 is MDHEN, CDR2 SYDVKM, per germline. This CDR3 spans 18 amino acids. The V segment lost 6 bases and the J segment 7 bases; nucleotides outside the gene matches: 15. The CDR3 DNA reads TGTGCCAGCAGACCATTTTTTAGGGGACAGGGGGCTTTTGAAAAACTGTTTTTT. Its translation is CASRPFFRGQGAFEKLFF. Supplemented by reference TRBV28 and TRBJ1-4, the full variable domain reads DVKVTQSSRYLVKRTGEKVFLECVQDMDHENMFWYRQDPGLGLRLIYFSYDVKMKEKGDIPEGYSVSREKKERFSLILESASTNQTSMYLCASRPFFRGQGAFEKLFFGSGTQLSVL.

V and J are TRBV28 and TRBJ2-1, with 9 bases fitting TRBD2. The CDR3 spans 16 residues. Germline V gene data show CDR1 as MDHEN and CDR2 as SYDVKM. V was clipped by 4 bases and J by 2 bases; unmatched bases: 6. CDR3 nucleotide sequence: TGTGCCAGCAGTTCTCCGCGGGAGGGGCCCTACAATGAGCAGTTCTTC. Protein: CASSSPREGPYNEQFF.

The table lists this clone with a count of one. The chain carries TRBV5-5 and TRBJ2-5, with D hard to call. Germline V gene lookup returns CDR1 SGHKS and CDR2 YYEKEE (reference sequence). The CDR3 has 14 amino acids. V was shortened by 4 bases and J by 5 bases, with 15 bases between the two germline ends. Written as DNA, the CDR3 is TGTGCCAGCAGCCTGCGGAGAGGATGGGAGACCCAGTACTTC. It encodes CASSLRRGWETQYF.

The chain carries TRBV30 and TRBJ2-5, with 14 positions matching TRBD2. Germline V lookup: CDR1 GTSNPN, CDR2 SVGIG (reference sequence). V dropped 4 bases and J dropped 4; count of bases not matched to a gene: 14. The length of the CDR3 is 18 residues. CDR3 nucleotide sequence: TGTGCCTGGACCCCGAGGGGGGGACTAGCGGGAGTTAGAGAGACCCAGTACTTC. This gives the protein CAWTPRGGLAGVRETQYF.

This rearrangement joins TRBV30 to TRBJ2-2, with 8 bases lining up with TRBD1. J was trimmed by 5 bases and V by 6 bases; bases with no gene match: 11. CDR1 is GTSNPN and CDR2 is SVGIG in the germline V gene (reference sequence). This CDR3 has 15 amino acids. As DNA, the CDR3 is TGTGCCTGCTTATCCCCACAGGGGGATACCGGGGAGCTGTTTTTT. This gives the protein CACLSPQGDTGELFF.

The chain employs TRBV20-1 and TRBJ2-1; D not resolved. The CDR3 extends over 11 amino acids. The V end lost 6 bases, the J end lost 9 bases, and 12 bases lay between the germline ends. The germline gives CDR1 DFQATT, CDR2 SNEGSKA (reference sequence). The chain's CDR3 is CSATPGFEQFF. CDR3 in DNA: TGCAGTGCCACCCCCGGGTTTGAGCAGTTCTTC.

This clone occurred once. V usage is TRBV7-8 and J usage is TRBJ2-7, with TRBD1 matching 8 bases. CDR1 is SGHVS and CDR2 is FQNEAQ in the germline V gene. Trimming at V came to 3 bases and at J to 3 bases, leaving 10 bases not matched to a gene. CDR3 length equals 16 residues. The CDR3: CASSFPGTGLSYEQYF. The CDR3 DNA is TGTGCCAGCAGCTTCCCCGGGACAGGTCTCAGCTACGAGCAGTACTTC.